The clone carrying this TCR beta chain has at least ten counts. Its antigen is still unknown. The V gene lost 2 bases and the J gene lost 4 bases, with 11 bases spanning the gap. The length of the CDR3 is 14 residues. Germline CDR1 and CDR2: ENHRY and SYGVKD. Combining iRepertoire HTBI primers with Arm-PCR of CDR3 regions, the authors built TCR beta libraries. TCRdb ran MiXCR on the multiplex PCR reads and lists one entry per CDR3 protein. Of approximately 230,000 distinct CDR3 sequences listed, around 20% are singletons. This entry is derived from a study of regulatory T cells in long-lasting Graves disease. Study outcomes and limitations: The work looked only at peripheral blood and did not look at thyroid tissue.

The time point: newly diagnosed GD, antithyroid drugs for less than 3 months. There was RNA extracted from PBMCs, and the TCR library was made from it. Peripheral blood, 7 to 10 milliliters per patient, was collected in EDTA tubes. The sample consisted of peripheral blood mononuclear cells (PBMCs), taken at new diagnosis, from a patient treated with antithyroid drugs. The chain employs TRBV10-3 and TRBJ1-1; possibly TRBD1 for D (5 bases). This TCR was sampled from a female donor with Graves disease. The CDR3, as DNA: TGTGCCATCAGTGAGGGCAGGGAGGGCACTGAAGCTTTCTTT. Its translation is CAISEGREGTEAFF.